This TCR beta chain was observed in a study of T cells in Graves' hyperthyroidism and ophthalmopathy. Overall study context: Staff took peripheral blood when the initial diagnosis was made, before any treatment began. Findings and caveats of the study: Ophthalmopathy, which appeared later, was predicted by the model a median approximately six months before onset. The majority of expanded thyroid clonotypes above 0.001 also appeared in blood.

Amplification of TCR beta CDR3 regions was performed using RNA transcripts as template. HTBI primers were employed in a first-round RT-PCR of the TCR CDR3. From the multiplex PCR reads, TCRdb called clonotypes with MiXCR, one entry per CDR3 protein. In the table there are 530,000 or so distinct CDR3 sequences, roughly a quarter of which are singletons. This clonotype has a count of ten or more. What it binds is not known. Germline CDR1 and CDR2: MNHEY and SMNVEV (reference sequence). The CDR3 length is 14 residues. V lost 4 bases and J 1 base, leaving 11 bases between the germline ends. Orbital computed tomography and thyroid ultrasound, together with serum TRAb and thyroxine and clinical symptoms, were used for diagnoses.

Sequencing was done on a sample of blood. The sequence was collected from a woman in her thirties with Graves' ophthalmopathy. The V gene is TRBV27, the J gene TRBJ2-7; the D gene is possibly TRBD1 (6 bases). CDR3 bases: TGTGCCAGCAGTTGGGCCAGGGGTTCCTACGAGCAGTACTTC. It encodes CASSWARGSYEQYF.